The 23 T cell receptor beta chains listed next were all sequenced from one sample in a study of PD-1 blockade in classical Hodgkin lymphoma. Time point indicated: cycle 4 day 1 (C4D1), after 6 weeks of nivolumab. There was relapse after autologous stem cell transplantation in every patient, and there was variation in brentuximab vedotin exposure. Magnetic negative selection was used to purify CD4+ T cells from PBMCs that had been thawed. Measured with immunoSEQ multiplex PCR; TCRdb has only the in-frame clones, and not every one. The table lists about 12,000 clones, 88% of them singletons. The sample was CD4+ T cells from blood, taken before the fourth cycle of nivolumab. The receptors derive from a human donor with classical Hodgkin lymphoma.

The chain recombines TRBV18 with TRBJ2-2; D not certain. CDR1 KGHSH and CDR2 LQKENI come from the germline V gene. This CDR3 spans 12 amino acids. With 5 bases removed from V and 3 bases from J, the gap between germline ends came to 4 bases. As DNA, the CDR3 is TGTGCCAGCTCAACCTACACCGGGGAGCTGTTTTTT. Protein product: CASSTYTGELFF.

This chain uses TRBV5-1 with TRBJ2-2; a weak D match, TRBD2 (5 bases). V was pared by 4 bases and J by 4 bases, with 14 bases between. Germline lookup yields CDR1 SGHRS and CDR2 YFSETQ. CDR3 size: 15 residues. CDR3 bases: TGCGCCAGCAGCCCGGACTCACCGCGCACCGGGGAGCTGTTTTTT. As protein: CASSPDSPRTGELFF. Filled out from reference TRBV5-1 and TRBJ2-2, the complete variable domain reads KAGVTQTPRYLIKTRGQQVTLSCSPISGHRSVSWYQQTPGQGLQFLFEYFSETQRNKGNFPGRFSGRQFSNSRSEMNVSTLELGDSALYLCASSPDSPRTGELFFGEGSRLTVL.

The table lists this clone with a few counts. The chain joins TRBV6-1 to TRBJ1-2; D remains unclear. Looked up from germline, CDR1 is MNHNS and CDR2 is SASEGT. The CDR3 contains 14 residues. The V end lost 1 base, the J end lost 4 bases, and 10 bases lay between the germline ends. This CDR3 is CASSEGFEVYGYTF. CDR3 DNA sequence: TGTGCCAGCAGTGAAGGTTTTGAGGTCTATGGCTACACCTTC.

As DNA, the CDR3 is TGTGCCAGCAGCGATTTTCTAGCGGGGGGCACCTACGAGCAGTACTTC. Translation: CASSDFLAGGTYEQYF. V and J are TRBV13 and TRBJ2-7, with 11 bases matching TRBD2. The CDR3 consists of 16 residues. CDR1 and CDR2 from the germline V gene are PRHDT and FYEKMQ (reference sequence). V shed 5 bases, J shed 2 bases, and the junction held 8 bases outside the gene matches.

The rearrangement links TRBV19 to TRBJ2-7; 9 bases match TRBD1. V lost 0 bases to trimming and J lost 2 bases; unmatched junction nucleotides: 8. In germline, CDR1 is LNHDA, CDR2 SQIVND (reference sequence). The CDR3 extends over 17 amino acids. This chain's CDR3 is CASSIEAGTGPTYEQYF. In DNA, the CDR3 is TGTGCCAGTAGTATAGAAGCCGGGACAGGGCCTACCTACGAGCAGTACTTC.

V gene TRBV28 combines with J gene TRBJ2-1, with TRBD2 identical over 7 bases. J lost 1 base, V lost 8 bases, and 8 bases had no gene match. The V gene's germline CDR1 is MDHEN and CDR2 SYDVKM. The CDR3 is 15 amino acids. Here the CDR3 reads CASLGEGESYNEQFF. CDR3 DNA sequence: TGTGCCAGCCTGGGGGAGGGTGAGTCCTACAATGAGCAGTTCTTC.

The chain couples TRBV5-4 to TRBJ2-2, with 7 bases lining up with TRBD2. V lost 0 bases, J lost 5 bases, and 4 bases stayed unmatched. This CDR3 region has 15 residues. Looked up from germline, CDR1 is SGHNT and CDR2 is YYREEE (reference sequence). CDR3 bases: TGTGCCAGCAGCTTGGATGGGGGAGGGACCGGGGAGCTGTTTTTT. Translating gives CASSLDGGGTGELFF.

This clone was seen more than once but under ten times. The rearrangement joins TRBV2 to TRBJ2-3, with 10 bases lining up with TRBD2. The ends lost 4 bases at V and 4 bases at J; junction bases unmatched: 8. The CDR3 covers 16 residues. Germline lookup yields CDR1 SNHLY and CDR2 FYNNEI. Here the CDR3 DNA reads TGTGCCAGCAGTGTGTCTAGCGGGGGTACCGCAGATACGCAGTATTTT. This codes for CASSVSSGGTADTQYF.

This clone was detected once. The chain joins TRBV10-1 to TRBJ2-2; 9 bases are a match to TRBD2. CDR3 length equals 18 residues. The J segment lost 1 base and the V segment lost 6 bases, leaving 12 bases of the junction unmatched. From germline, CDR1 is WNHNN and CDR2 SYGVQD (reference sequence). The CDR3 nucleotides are TGCGCCAGCAGGGTAGGGCCCCGACTAGCGGAGAACACCGGGGAGCTGTTTTTT. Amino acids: CASRVGPRLAENTGELFF.

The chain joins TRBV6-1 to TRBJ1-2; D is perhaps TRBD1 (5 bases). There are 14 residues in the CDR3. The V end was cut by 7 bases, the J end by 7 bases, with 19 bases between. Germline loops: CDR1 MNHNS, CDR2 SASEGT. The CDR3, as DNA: TGTGCCAGCAATCTTGGAGGGGACGAGGGTGGCTACACCTTC. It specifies CASNLGGDEGGYTF.

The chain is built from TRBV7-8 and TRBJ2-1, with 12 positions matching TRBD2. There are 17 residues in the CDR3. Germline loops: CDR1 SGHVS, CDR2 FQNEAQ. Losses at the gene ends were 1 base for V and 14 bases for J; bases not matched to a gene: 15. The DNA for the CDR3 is TGTGCCAGCAGCTTAGATTTCCTAGCGGGGGGGGTAGAAGTGGAGTTCTTC. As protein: CASSLDFLAGGVEVEFF.

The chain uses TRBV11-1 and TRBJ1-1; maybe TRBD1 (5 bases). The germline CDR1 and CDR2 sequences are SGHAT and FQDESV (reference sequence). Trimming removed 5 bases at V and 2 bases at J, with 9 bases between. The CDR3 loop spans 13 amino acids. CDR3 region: CASSVDSNTEAFF. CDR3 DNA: TGTGCCAGCAGCGTCGACAGTAACACTGAAGCTTTCTTT.

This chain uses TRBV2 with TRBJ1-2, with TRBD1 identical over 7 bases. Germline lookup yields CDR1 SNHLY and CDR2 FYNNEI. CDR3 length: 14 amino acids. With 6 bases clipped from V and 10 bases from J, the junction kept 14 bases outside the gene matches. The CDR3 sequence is CASSLPGQVRAYTF. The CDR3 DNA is TGTGCCAGCAGCCTCCCTGGACAGGTACGAGCCTACACCTTC.

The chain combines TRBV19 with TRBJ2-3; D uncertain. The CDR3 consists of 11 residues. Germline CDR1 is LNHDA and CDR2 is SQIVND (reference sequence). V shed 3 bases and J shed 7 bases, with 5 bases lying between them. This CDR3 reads CASSMGNTQYF. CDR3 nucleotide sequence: TGTGCCAGTAGTATGGGAAATACGCAGTATTTT.

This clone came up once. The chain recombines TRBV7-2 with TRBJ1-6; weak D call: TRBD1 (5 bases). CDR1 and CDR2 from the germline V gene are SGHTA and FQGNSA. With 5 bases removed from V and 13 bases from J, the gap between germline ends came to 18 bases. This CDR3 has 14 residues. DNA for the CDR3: TGTGCCAGCAGCGCACAGGACCTTGGCTGGCCCCTCCACTTT. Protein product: CASSAQDLGWPLHF.

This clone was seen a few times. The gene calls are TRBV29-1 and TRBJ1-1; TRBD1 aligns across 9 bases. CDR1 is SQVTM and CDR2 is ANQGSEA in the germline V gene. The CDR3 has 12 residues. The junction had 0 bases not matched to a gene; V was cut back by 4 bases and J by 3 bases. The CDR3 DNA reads TGCAGCGTTGGACAGGGGGACACTGAAGCTTTCTTT. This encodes CSVGQGDTEAFF.

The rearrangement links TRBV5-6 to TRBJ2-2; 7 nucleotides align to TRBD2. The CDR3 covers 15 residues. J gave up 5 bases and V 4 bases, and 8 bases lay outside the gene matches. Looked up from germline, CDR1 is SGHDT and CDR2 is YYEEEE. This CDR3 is CASSPITSDTGELFF. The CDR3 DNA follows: TGTGCCAGCAGCCCTATAACTAGCGATACCGGGGAGCTGTTTTTT.

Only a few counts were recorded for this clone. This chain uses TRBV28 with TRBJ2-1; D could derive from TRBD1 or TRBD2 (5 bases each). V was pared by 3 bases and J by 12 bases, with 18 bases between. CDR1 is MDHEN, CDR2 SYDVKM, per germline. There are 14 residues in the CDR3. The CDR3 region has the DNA TGTGCCAGCAGTTTGGCGCAGGGACCACGTGGGCAGTTCTTC. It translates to CASSLAQGPRGQFF.

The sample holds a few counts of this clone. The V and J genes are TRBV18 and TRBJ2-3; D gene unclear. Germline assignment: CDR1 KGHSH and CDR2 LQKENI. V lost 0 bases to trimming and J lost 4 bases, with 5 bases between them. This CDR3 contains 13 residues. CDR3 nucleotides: TGTGCCAGCTCACCACCTCACCCAGATACGCAGTATTTT. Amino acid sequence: CASSPPHPDTQYF. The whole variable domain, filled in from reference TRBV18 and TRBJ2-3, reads NAGVMQNPRHLVRRRGQEARLRCSPMKGHSHVYWYRQLPEEGLKFMVYLQKENIIDESGMPKERFSAEFPKEGPSILRIQQVVRGDSAAYFCASSPPHPDTQYFGPGTRLTVL.

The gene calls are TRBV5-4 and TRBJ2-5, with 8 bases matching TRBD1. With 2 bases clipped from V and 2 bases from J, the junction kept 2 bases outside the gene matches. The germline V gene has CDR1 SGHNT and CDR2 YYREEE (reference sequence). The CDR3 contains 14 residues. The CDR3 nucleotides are TGTGCCAGCAGCTTTAACAGGGGGCAAGAGACCCAGTACTTC. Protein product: CASSFNRGQETQYF. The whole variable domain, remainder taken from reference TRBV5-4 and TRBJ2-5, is ETGVTQSPTHLIKTRGQQVTLRCSSQSGHNTVSWYQQALGQGPQFIFQYYREEENGRGNFPPRFSGLQFPNYSSELNVNALELDDSALYLCASSFNRGQETQYFGPGTRLLVL.

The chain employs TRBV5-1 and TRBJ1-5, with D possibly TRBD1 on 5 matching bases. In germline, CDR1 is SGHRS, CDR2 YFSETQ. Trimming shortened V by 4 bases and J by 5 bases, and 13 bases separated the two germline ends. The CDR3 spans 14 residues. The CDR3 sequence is CASSPAGGHQPQHF. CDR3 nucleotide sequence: TGCGCCAGCAGCCCGGCGGGGGGTCATCAGCCCCAGCATTTT. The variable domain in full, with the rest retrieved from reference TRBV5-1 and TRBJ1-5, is KAGVTQTPRYLIKTRGQQVTLSCSPISGHRSVSWYQQTPGQGLQFLFEYFSETQRNKGNFPGRFSGRQFSNSRSEMNVSTLELGDSALYLCASSPAGGHQPQHFGDGTRLSIL.

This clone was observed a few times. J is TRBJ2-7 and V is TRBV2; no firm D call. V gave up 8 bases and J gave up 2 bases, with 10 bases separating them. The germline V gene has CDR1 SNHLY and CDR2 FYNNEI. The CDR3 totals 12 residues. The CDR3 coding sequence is TGTGCCAGCGGTCGTACCCCCTACGAGCAGTACTTC. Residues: CASGRTPYEQYF.

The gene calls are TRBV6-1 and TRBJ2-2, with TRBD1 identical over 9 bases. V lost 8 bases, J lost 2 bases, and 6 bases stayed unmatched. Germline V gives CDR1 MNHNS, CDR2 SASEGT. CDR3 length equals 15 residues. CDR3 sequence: CASRTGALNTGELFF. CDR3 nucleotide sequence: TGTGCCAGCCGGACAGGGGCATTAAACACCGGGGAGCTGTTTTTT.